A selection of T cell receptor beta chains follows, all from one sample in a study of T cell responses to AZD1222 COVID-19 vaccine. Assay used: immunoSEQ multiplex PCR; TCRdb lists only in-frame clones, some missing. The sample has under 140,000 clones, 70% to 90% seen once. Sample: peripheral blood, taken on day 0 of AZD1222 vaccination. Receptors were obtained from an adult in good health. CDR3s include the opening cysteine and the closing phenylalanine or tryptophan. Each record gives: D gene, clone size, V gene, J gene, CDR3 protein, CDR3 DNA. The D gene is left open where the match is weak. Clone size, where shown, is once, few, many, or a class for clones that have expanded.

-,few,TRBV15,TRBJ1-4,CATGGANEKLFF,TGTGCCACCGGGGGGGCAAATGAAAAACTGTTTTTT
-,-,TRBV18,TRBJ2-2,CASSPLFSGVTGELFF,TGTGCCAGCTCACCACTTTTTTCGGGAGTCACCGGGGAGCTGTTTTTT
-,-,TRBV5-1,TRBJ1-3,CASSRTVSSGNTIYF,TGCGCCAGCAGTCGGACAGTGAGCTCTGGAAACACCATATATTTT
TRBD1,-,TRBV5-6,TRBJ1-3,CASTTNRGQRRHTIYF,TGTGCCAGCACTACAAACAGGGGGCAGAGAAGACACACCATATATTTT
-,-,TRBV30,TRBJ2-3,CASSRVADTQYF,TGTGCCTCAAGCAGGGTCGCAGATACGCAGTATTTT
TRBD1,-,TRBV18,TRBJ1-6,CASSLDRGTLHF,TGTGCCAGCTCGCTAGACAGGGGAACCCTCCACTTT
TRBD1,once,TRBV11-3,TRBJ2-7,CASSFGTGPSEQYF,TGTGCCAGCAGCTTCGGGACAGGGCCAAGCGAGCAGTACTTC
TRBD1,-,TRBV11-2,TRBJ1-6,CASRGTADNSPLHF,TGTGCCAGCAGAGGGACAGCCGATAATTCACCCCTCCACTTT
-,-,TRBV5-1,TRBJ2-2,CASSQRQENTGELFF,TGCGCCAGCAGCCAGCGACAGGAGAACACCGGGGAGCTGTTTTTT
-,-,TRBV27,TRBJ1-6,CASSLGNSPLHF,TGTGCCAGCTCCCTGGGCAATTCACCCCTCCACTTT
-,once,TRBV9,TRBJ1-2,CASTPRQYGYTF,TGTGCCAGCACCCCACGACAGTATGGCTACACCTTC
-,-,TRBV2,TRBJ1-3,CASSPGRIDLLSGNTIYF,TGTGCCAGCAGTCCGGGACGTATAGACCTGCTCTCTGGAAACACCATATATTTT
-,-,TRBV7-2,TRBJ2-5,CASSVKSGEETQYF,TGTGCCAGCAGCGTAAAATCTGGGGAAGAGACCCAGTACTTC
-,-,TRBV19,TRBJ2-5,CASSTRETQYF,TGTGCCAGTAGTACTCGGGAGACCCAGTACTTC
-,-,TRBV12-3/TRBV12-4,TRBJ2-7,CASSSPPSYEQYF,TGTGCCAGCAGTTCGCCCCCTTCCTACGAGCAGTACTTC
-,-,TRBV6-5,TRBJ2-7,CASRNWTDPYEQYF,TGTGCCAGCAGGAACTGGACAGACCCCTACGAGCAGTACTTC
-,-,TRBV29-1,TRBJ2-3,CSVVGSADTQYF,TGCAGCGTTGTCGGTTCAGCAGATACGCAGTATTTT
TRBD2,-,TRBV18,TRBJ2-1,CASSPVLAGGHPSSHNEQFF,TGTGCCAGCTCACCCGTACTAGCGGGGGGGCATCCATCATCTCACAATGAGCAGTTCTTC
TRBD2,-,TRBV7-9,TRBJ2-3,CASSLASGGDTQYF,TGTGCCAGCAGCTTAGCGAGCGGGGGAGATACGCAGTATTTT
-,-,TRBV28,TRBJ1-1,CASRINTEAFF,TGTGCCAGCAGGATAAACACTGAAGCTTTCTTT
-,-,TRBV10-3,TRBJ2-7,CAISDGGKSSYEQYF,TGTGCCATCAGTGACGGAGGGAAGAGCTCCTACGAGCAGTACTTC
TRBD2,-,TRBV6-5,TRBJ2-5,CASSFVRGGEETQYF,TGTGCCAGCAGCTTCGTCCGGGGGGGCGAAGAGACCCAGTACTTC
TRBD1,-,TRBV28,TRBJ2-7,CASSPPRRGTGGVEQYF,TGTGCCAGCAGCCCTCCCCGGCGGGGGACAGGGGGTGTGGAGCAGTACTTC
-,few,TRBV5-4,TRBJ2-3,CASSLETADTQYF,TGTGCCAGCAGCTTGGAAACAGCAGATACGCAGTATTTT
-,-,TRBV19,TRBJ2-7,CASGREQYF,TGTGCCAGTGGTAGGGAGCAGTACTTC
TRBD1,-,TRBV7-3,TRBJ2-1,CASSRTGQSYNEQFF,TGTGCCAGCAGCCGGACAGGCCAATCCTACAATGAGCAGTTCTTC
-,once,TRBV3-1/TRBV3-2,TRBJ2-2,CASSSVAGANTGELFF,TGTGCCAGCAGTTCGGTGGCAGGGGCGAACACCGGGGAGCTGTTTTTT
-,-,TRBV27,TRBJ2-5,CASKSVSAQETQYF,TGTGCCAGCAAGTCTGTGAGCGCACAAGAGACCCAGTACTTC
-,once,TRBV3-1/TRBV3-2,TRBJ2-7,CASSKGGGAGYEQYF,TGTGCCAGCTCAAAGGGTGGGGGGGCTGGCTACGAGCAGTACTTC
-,-,TRBV6-1,TRBJ2-7,CASSEGGRGLGMGEQYF,TGTGCCAGCAGTGAAGGGGGAAGGGGTTTGGGGATGGGTGAGCAGTACTTC
TRBD1,-,TRBV3-1/TRBV3-2,TRBJ1-1,CASSFSDRAGEAFF,TGTGCCAGCAGTTTTTCGGACAGGGCAGGTGAAGCTTTCTTT
-,-,TRBV3-1/TRBV3-2,TRBJ1-4,CASSVSGAADEKLFF,TGTGCCAGCAGCGTATCCGGGGCCGCGGATGAAAAACTGTTTTTT
-,-,TRBV11-3,TRBJ1-5,CASIPGGGTGNQPQHF,TGTGCCAGCATCCCGGGGGGGGGCACAGGCAATCAGCCCCAGCATTTT
TRBD2,-,TRBV4-1,TRBJ2-1,CASSQDAGGLYNEQFF,TGCGCCAGCAGCCAAGATGCGGGGGGGCTCTACAATGAGCAGTTCTTC
-,-,TRBV7-2,TRBJ2-5,CASSYRKETQYF,TGTGCCAGCAGCTACCGTAAGGAGACCCAGTACTTC
-,-,TRBV7-3,TRBJ2-2,CASNVAGETGELFF,TGTGCCTCCAACGTGGCCGGAGAGACCGGGGAGCTGTTTTTT